The source of this T cell receptor (beta chain) is a study of blood T cell repertoires in COVID-19. Background on the study: Samples of COVID-19 (acute and convalescent) were obtained from the United States, Italy and Spain.

Data came from immunoSEQ multiplex PCR; TCRdb stores just in-frame clones and leaves some out. Of some 150,000 clones listed, roughly 90% were seen once; the top ten hold 1% to 1.5%. Trimming stripped 4 bases from V and 0 bases from J, with 13 bases between. Germline V lookup: CDR1 MGHDK, CDR2 SYGVNS. The CDR3 has 16 amino acids. This clone was counted a single time. This receptor was identified in a woman in her thirties with acute COVID-19. The chain is built from TRBV25-1 and TRBJ1-3; weak D call: TRBD1 (6 bases). The sample consisted of PBMCs or T cells enriched from blood (not recorded which). CDR3 DNA: TGTGCCAGCAGTGGTGGACAGCGAGGCTCTGGAAACACCATATATTTT. Its translation is CASSGGQRGSGNTIYF.